A single T cell receptor (beta chain) is shown here with its context. The target of this receptor is not known. No per-base quality is available; no much larger clone lies one base away. This sample is drawn from a study of cytomegalovirus exposure and HLA in healthy donors (dated by TCRdb to 2016 to 2017). Looking at the study overall: According to a later analysis, the 120 or so validation repertoires were produced on the same platform as the 666 repertoires of the first cohort. The aim of the study was to test whether cataloging public T cell receptors could identify signatures of past pathogen exposure. In addition to the first cohort of around 670 subjects, a separate validation cohort of 120 different subjects was used. To predict cytomegalovirus infection status, the study combined high-throughput TCR immunosequencing, statistical association of individual TCRs with disease status, and machine learning.

Taken from the germline V gene, the CDR1 and CDR2 loops are LGHNA and YNFKEQ. Relative to germline, V is missing 2 bases and J is missing 5 bases, with 8 bases of the junction outside any gene match. The CDR3 sequence holds 18 residues, the cysteine and phenylalanine included. This entry keeps only the CDR3 DNA: 54 bases, framed from base 1. Receptor libraries were prepared by the immunoSEQ multiplex PCR assay. Per the authors' processing: A statistical classification framework was built for diagnosing cytomegalovirus status from the catalog of TCR beta chain sequences. Imported from immuneACCESS, the table was reduced by TCRdb to in-frame sequences with V and J called. These copies leave out some clones; in studies compared against another copy, an unresolved V gene accounts for under half, and the cause of the remainder is not known. Clonal size and the V and J genes are those of that table, whereas D and trimming came from the DNA. Present in this sample are under 200,000 clones, approximately 96% of which were seen just once. Roughly 1% of the sample goes to the ten largest clones.

The donors were included in the validation cohort of roughly 130 subjects, a group kept apart from the 666-subject first cohort. Points the paper makes about the study in general: Subsequent analysis determined that TCRs grouped into clusters in the first cohort also showed a tendency toward co-occurrence across the 90 to 150 validation repertoires, and roughly 94% of cluster scores exceeded 0. In both the original and validation cohorts, the classifier was reported to diagnose cytomegalovirus status with high specificity and sensitivity. The study listed 150 to 200 TCR beta chains as associated with cytomegalovirus. Across donors, most TCR sequences were observed very rarely, whereas some public TCRs were present in many individuals. Three of the identified cytomegalovirus-associated TCR beta chains were confirmed in vitro to be specific for cytomegalovirus antigens. The validation cohort had no HLA typing available for a later analysis, so co-occurrence within that cohort was assessed over all 120 or so repertoires. The authors suggested that the approach could potentially be generalized to other disease states and immunological phenotypes.

The chain is made from TRBV4-2 and TRBJ2-3, and TRBD2 matches 15 of the central bases. This TCR derives from a woman under 30 in good health and CMV-seronegative. The sequencing input was PBMCs. Here is the DNA: TGTGCCAGCAGCCAAACACGGACTAGCGGGGGGGCCCTAGATACGCAGTATTTT. It codes for CASSQTRTSGGALDTQYF.